The 23 T cell receptor beta chains reported below all come from one sample, sequenced in a study of CXCR3-negative and CXCR3-positive naive CD8 T cells. The TRB libraries of cDNA were built by UMI-labeled 5' RACE. One entry per CDR3 protein, without DNA, is what TCRdb gives after re-calling the 5' RACE reads. This listing includes over 95,000 distinct CDR3 sequences. No antigen is known for these receptors. Whole-study findings and limits: The study found more hydrophobic TRB CDR3s in CXCR3-positive naive cells than in CXCR3-negative naive cells.

Sequenced input: naive CXCR3+ CD8+ T cells from blood. Subset reported: CD45RO-CCR7+CD27+CD95- naive CD8+ T cells expressing CXCR3 (TNR3+). Receptors originate from a human donor in good health. Some clones in this sample may be carry-over from other donors' samples.

J is TRBJ2-3 and V is TRBV19; with no DNA, the TCRdb D assignment of TRBD1 cannot be verified. This CDR3 is built from 13 residues. Germline lookup yields CDR1 LNHDA and CDR2 SQIVND (reference sequence). This CDR3 reads CASRGQGADTQYF.

The chain links TRBV4-1 to TRBJ1-5; TCRdb selects TRBD1, and the lack of DNA leaves this call unchecked. The CDR3 loop spans 17 amino acids. In germline, CDR1 is MGHRA, CDR2 YSYEKL. The CDR3 is CASSQFGGRMINQPQHF.

The V call is TRBV13, the J call TRBJ1-2; absent DNA, TCRdb's TRBD1 call cannot be checked. CDR1 and CDR2 from the germline V gene are PRHDT and FYEKMQ (reference sequence). The length of the CDR3 is 16 residues. The CDR3: CASSPIPTGGNYGYTF.

The chain combines TRBV6-5 with TRBJ1-6; TCRdb's assignment of TRBD1 cannot be checked, as there is no DNA. The CDR3 has 14 amino acids. Germline CDR1 is MNHEY and CDR2 is SVGAGI. CDR3 in amino acids: CASSSGSGNSPLHF.

This chain connects TRBV28 to TRBJ2-1; as DNA is missing, the TRBD2 call by TCRdb cannot be tested. The CDR3 loop spans 18 amino acids. The germline CDR1 and CDR2 sequences are MDHEN and SYDVKM. This CDR3 reads CASSLLAFGSSNVVGQFF.

The V and J genes are TRBV29-1 and TRBJ2-1; TCRdb reports TRBD1, a call that lacks DNA to check it against. The CDR3 loop spans 16 amino acids. Germline lookup yields CDR1 SQVTM and CDR2 ANQGSEA. This CDR3 reads CSVEDPARGTYNEQFF.

The chain couples TRBV20-1 to TRBJ1-1; the D call of TRBD1 rests on TCRdb alone, since no DNA is present to check it. Germline V gives CDR1 DFQATT, CDR2 SNEGSKA (reference sequence). CDR3 length: 13 amino acids. CDR3 loop: CSAQGQMRTEAFF.

The V gene is TRBV28, the J gene TRBJ2-1; TCRdb's assignment of TRBD1 cannot be checked, as there is no DNA. The CDR3 runs 15 residues. Germline V CDR1 and CDR2: MDHEN, SYDVKM. The CDR3 loop reads CASSRDSSSYNEQFF. Based on the CDR3 plus reference TRBV28 and TRBJ2-1, the full variable domain is DVKVTQSSRYLVKRTGEKVFLECVQDMDHENMFWYRQDPGLGLRLIYFSYDVKMKEKGDIPEGYSVSREKKERFSLILESASTNQTSMYLCASSRDSSSYNEQFFGPGTRLTVL.

The V gene is TRBV28, the J gene TRBJ2-2; TCRdb names TRBD1, which stays unverified in the absence of DNA. CDR3 length equals 16 residues. CDR1 is MDHEN, CDR2 SYDVKM, per germline. The CDR3 reads CASSLLRTGDTGELFF.

This chain links TRBV6-5 with TRBJ1-1; TCRdb indicates TRBD1, and absent DNA this call remains unverified. CDR1 and CDR2 (germline): MNHEY, SVGAGI. The CDR3 extends over 14 amino acids. The chain's CDR3 is CASRQTGDGTEAFF.

The chain employs TRBV20-1 and TRBJ2-7. Germline V gene data show CDR1 as DFQATT and CDR2 as SNEGSKA (reference sequence). The CDR3 consists of 12 residues. CDR3 protein: CSASWGGVEQYF.

The chain couples TRBV6-2 or TRBV6-3 to TRBJ2-3; TCRdb's D gene call, TRBD1, goes unchecked for lack of DNA. Germline V gene sequence: CDR1 MNHEY, CDR2 SVGEGT. This CDR3 contains 17 residues. The CDR3 sequence is CASRRGWAGVSTDTQYF.

The V gene is TRBV29-1, the J gene TRBJ2-3; TCRdb picks TRBD2, but there is no DNA to check that call. The CDR3 sequence is 16 residues long. CDR1 and CDR2 from the germline V gene are SQVTM and ANQGSEA. This CDR3 reads CSARGSAGGYGDTQYF.

The chain employs TRBV28 and TRBJ2-1; TCRdb's D gene call, TRBD2, goes unchecked for lack of DNA. This CDR3 region has 15 residues. Germline assignment: CDR1 MDHEN and CDR2 SYDVKM. This CDR3 is CASRDLAGGRNEQFF.

V and J are TRBV4-3 and TRBJ1-4. Germline lookup yields CDR1 LGHNA and CDR2 YSLEER. CDR3 size: 14 residues. The CDR3 is CASSPEKANEKLFF.

This chain links TRBV29-1 with TRBJ1-2. This CDR3 is built from 13 residues. Per germline, CDR1 SQVTM and CDR2 ANQGSEA. This chain's CDR3 is CSVVGLTNYGYTF.

The rearrangement uses TRBV7-3 and TRBJ1-6. The CDR3 has 16 residues. Germline V gene sequence: CDR1 SGHTA, CDR2 FQGTGA. CDR3 protein: CASSLTRIGPDSPLHF.

The chain couples TRBV20-1 to TRBJ2-1; TCRdb reports TRBD2, a call that lacks DNA to check it against. The CDR3 loop spans 18 amino acids. Germline V lookup: CDR1 DFQATT, CDR2 SNEGSKA (reference sequence). The CDR3 loop reads CSARVIMASGIFSHEQFF.

This chain joins TRBV7-2 and TRBJ2-7; with no DNA, the TCRdb D assignment of TRBD2 cannot be verified. The CDR3 extends over 13 amino acids. Germline V gene sequence: CDR1 SGHTA, CDR2 FQGNSA. CDR3 sequence: CASSLTGPGEQYF.

V is TRBV7-9 and J is TRBJ1-2; there is no DNA to check the TCRdb D call of TRBD1. CDR3 size: 16 residues. CDR1 is SEHNR, CDR2 FQNEAQ, per germline (reference sequence). CDR3 protein: CASSLTLGDRGYGYTF.

J is TRBJ2-7 and V is TRBV28; TCRdb's D call, TRBD1, is unchecked because there is no DNA. Germline V CDR1 and CDR2: MDHEN, SYDVKM. This CDR3 has 14 residues. CDR3 amino acids: CASSQGRSSYEQYF.

This chain uses TRBV3-1 with TRBJ2-2; lacking DNA, the TRBD2 call made by TCRdb goes unchecked. The CDR3 totals 16 residues. Germline CDR1 LGHDT, CDR2 YNNKEL (reference sequence). CDR3 sequence: CASSQAREVYTGELFF.

The rearrangement links TRBV28 to TRBJ2-7. This CDR3 spans 14 amino acids. The germline V gene has CDR1 MDHEN and CDR2 SYDVKM. Here the CDR3 reads CASSLSGNSYEQYF.